A single T cell receptor beta chain is shown here with its context. The target antigen is unknown. The entry originates in a study of T cells after posttransplantation cyclophosphamide. Study observations and caveats: Donor CD8+ memory clones often dominated recipient blood repertoires at later times. Recipient CMV seropositivity and CMV reactivation strongly tracked TRB clonality. Tissue-infiltrating T cells from skin or gut overlapped little with blood T cells.

Methotrexate plus calcineurin inhibitor accompanied controls' myeloablative marrow transplants; sampling was 1 year later. This CDR3 region has 14 residues. CDR1 and CDR2 (germline): LGHNA, YNFKEQ. Trimming cost V 1 base and J 5 bases; bases outside gene matches: 3. Generated by immunoSEQ multiplex PCR, the TCRdb table keeps only in-frame clones and is missing some. Of 17,000 or so clones listed, around 85% are singletons. This receptor was obtained from a female patient younger than 35 who received an allogeneic stem cell transplant from an unrelated donor, was CMV-positive, and had acute and chronic GVHD. A share of the T cells may be of graft donor origin. This rearrangement joins TRBV4-2 to TRBJ2-5, with 8 bases aligning to TRBD1. The sample here was PBMCs, taken after allogeneic stem cell transplant with calcineurin inhibitor and methotrexate. CDR3 residues: CASSQVDRGETQYF. As DNA, the CDR3 is TGTGCCAGCAGCCAAGTCGACAGGGGCGAGACCCAGTACTTC.